The 20 T cell receptor beta chains reported below all come from one sample, sequenced in a study of blood T cell repertoires in COVID-19. The method was immunoSEQ multiplex PCR; TCRdb's version includes in-frame clones alone and lacks a portion of them. The sample records around 350,000 clones, around 87% being singletons. Material: peripheral blood. These receptors all come from a human donor in a cohort sampled during active COVID-19.

This sequence joins TRBV11-3 and TRBJ2-5; 8 bases fit TRBD2. Germline V lookup: CDR1 SGHNT, CDR2 YENEEA. V shed 2 bases, J shed 5 bases, and the junction held 7 bases outside the gene matches. The CDR3 is made up of 15 amino acids. DNA of the CDR3: TGTGCCAGCAGCTTAAACGGGGGGGTCGGGGAGACCCAGTACTTC. The encoded protein is CASSLNGGVGETQYF.

This clone was detected a few times. This chain joins TRBV4-1 and TRBJ1-6; D gene ambiguous. The CDR3 is made up of 15 amino acids. Germline V gene lookup returns CDR1 MGHRA and CDR2 YSYEKL. Trimming removed 1 base at V and 9 bases at J, with 13 bases between. DNA for the CDR3: TGCGCCAGCAGCCAAGGGCCAGGCGTAGGTTCACCCCTCCACTTT. It is translated as CASSQGPGVGSPLHF.

A remark on this clone: One end of the junction does not line up with germline, which may come from a read error. This rearrangement joins TRBV2 to TRBJ2-3; a weak D match, TRBD1 (6 bases). The CDR3 is 14 residues long. CDR1 SNHLY and CDR2 FYNNEI come from the germline V gene. For the CDR3, the DNA is TGTGCCAGCCAGACAGGTAGAAGCACATATACGCAGTATTTT. This encodes CASQTGRSTYTQYF.

The rearrangement links TRBV10-3 to TRBJ2-7; 7 bases align to TRBD1. CDR3 length equals 15 residues. CDR1 and CDR2 from the germline V gene are ENHRY and SYGVKD. The junction had 9 bases not matched to a gene; V was cut back by 4 bases and J by 3 bases. The CDR3 is CAISALRQGNYEQYF. The DNA of the CDR3 is TGTGCCATCAGTGCCCTGAGACAGGGAAACTACGAGCAGTACTTC.

The rearrangement links TRBV2 to TRBJ2-1; D is possibly TRBD2 (6 bases). With 3 bases removed from V and 0 bases from J, the gap between germline ends came to 18 bases. Germline lookup yields CDR1 SNHLY and CDR2 FYNNEI. The CDR3 has 18 residues. The CDR3 nucleotides are TGTGCCAGCAGTGACCCCCGACGGGAGACTAGCTCCTACAATGAGCAGTTCTTC. Translating gives CASSDPRRETSSYNEQFF.

This clone was seen more than once but under ten times. The chain recombines TRBV10-1 with TRBJ1-6, with unresolved D. Deletions cut 8 bases from V and 10 bases from J, with 9 bases between. This CDR3 spans 11 amino acids. Germline CDR1 and CDR2: WNHNN and SYGVQD (reference sequence). The CDR3 spells CASPRRSPLHF. CDR3 bases: TGCGCCAGCCCGCGGAGGTCACCCCTCCACTTT.

A few counts support this clone. The V and J genes are TRBV19 and TRBJ1-1; 8 bases are shared with TRBD1. V dropped 8 bases and J dropped 4; count of bases not matched to a gene: 9. Germline assignment: CDR1 LNHDA and CDR2 SQIVND (reference sequence). This CDR3 contains 14 residues. The CDR3 protein is CASGQGPTATEAFF. CDR3 DNA: TGTGCCAGTGGACAGGGACCGACGGCCACTGAAGCTTTCTTT.

The V gene is TRBV3-1 (or the pseudogene TRBV3-2), the J gene TRBJ2-7, with TRBD1 identical over 8 bases. Germline lookup yields CDR1 LGHDT and CDR2 YNNKEL (reference sequence). V was clipped by 4 bases and J by 4 bases; unmatched bases: 6. The CDR3 consists of 14 residues. The CDR3 DNA reads as TGTGCCAGCAGCCTTCGTGACAGGGGTTACGAGCAGTACTTC. The encoded protein is CASSLRDRGYEQYF.

This chain joins TRBV7-8 and TRBJ1-5; D is perhaps TRBD1 (5 bases). V gave up 6 bases and J gave up 0 bases, with 18 bases separating them. The CDR3 sequence is 17 residues long. Germline lookup yields CDR1 SGHVS and CDR2 FQNEAQ. The CDR3 DNA sequence: TGTGCCAGCAGGCAGGCCGGGGGACGGATTAGCAATCAGCCCCAGCATTTT. As protein: CASRQAGGRISNQPQHF.

The sample holds a few counts of this clone. Other DNA sequences in this specimen translate into the identical CDR3. This chain links TRBV10-3 with TRBJ1-5; TRBD1 aligns across 10 bases. Trimming took 2 bases from V and 0 from J; bases not matched to a gene: 1. This CDR3 is built from 16 residues. From germline, CDR1 is ENHRY and CDR2 SYGVKD. This chain's CDR3 is CAISEDRGLSNQPQHF. The CDR3 bases are TGTGCCATCAGTGAGGACAGGGGGCTTAGCAATCAGCCCCAGCATTTT.

The V call is TRBV4-2, the J call TRBJ1-6; D unresolved. Germline loops: CDR1 LGHNA, CDR2 YNFKEQ. CDR3 size: 13 residues. V lost 0 bases, J lost 8 bases, and 5 bases lay in between. The chain's CDR3 is CASSQDIDSPLHF. The CDR3 DNA sequence: TGTGCCAGCAGCCAAGATATCGATTCACCCCTCCACTTT.

The chain is built from TRBV11-2 and TRBJ1-1; D uncertain. Germline-derived CDR1 and CDR2 are SGHAT and FQNNGV. The CDR3 length is 17 residues. The V end was cut by 1 base, the J end by 0 bases, with 15 bases between. The CDR3 spells CASSLGSRRWVNTEAFF. For the CDR3, the DNA is TGTGCCAGCAGCTTAGGCTCACGCAGGTGGGTGAACACTGAAGCTTTCTTT.

The chain links TRBV19 to TRBJ1-1; the match to TRBD1 covers 11 bases. Trimming at V came to 4 bases and at J to 5 bases, leaving 6 bases not matched to a gene. In germline, CDR1 is LNHDA, CDR2 SQIVND (reference sequence). CDR3 length equals 15 residues. This CDR3 reads CASSTGTGGVTEAFF. CDR3 DNA sequence: TGTGCCAGTAGTACCGGGACAGGGGGTGTAACTGAAGCTTTCTTT.

This clone has a handful of counts. The chain employs TRBV19 and TRBJ1-1, with unresolved D. The CDR3 is 12 residues long. Trimming cost V 4 bases and J 1 base, with 4 bases left between them. The V gene's germline CDR1 is LNHDA and CDR2 SQIVND (reference sequence). The CDR3 spells CASSTGNTEAFF. Here the CDR3 DNA reads TGTGCCAGTAGTACCGGGAACACTGAAGCTTTCTTT.

The CDR3 sequence: CSAMDRMNTEAFF. In nucleotides, the CDR3 is TGCAGCGCTATGGACAGAATGAACACTGAAGCTTTCTTT. The genes are TRBV29-1 and TRBJ1-1; possible D gene TRBD1, 6 bases. The CDR3 spans 13 residues. Germline V lookup: CDR1 SQVTM, CDR2 ANQGSEA. Trimming removed 7 bases at V and 0 bases at J, with 12 bases between.

This chain links TRBV5-8 with TRBJ2-3; TRBD2 aligns across 8 bases. Germline V CDR1 and CDR2: SGHTS, YDEGEE. Losses at the gene ends were 0 bases for V and 2 bases for J; bases not matched to a gene: 5. This CDR3 comprises 16 residues. The CDR3 loop is CASSLVGGGTTDTQYF. The CDR3 DNA sequence: TGTGCCAGCAGCTTGGTTGGCGGGGGGACCACAGATACGCAGTATTTT. Together with reference TRBV5-8 and TRBJ2-3, the CDR3 gives the full variable domain: EAGVTQSPTHLIKTRGQQATLRCSPISGHTSVYWYQQALGLGLQFLLWYDEGEERNRGNFPPRFSGRQFPNYSSELNVNALELEDSALYLCASSLVGGGTTDTQYFGPGTRLTVL.

The gene calls are TRBV28 and TRBJ1-6; tentatively, D is TRBD1 (5 bases). Deletions cut 3 bases from V and 7 bases from J, with 10 bases between. This CDR3 is built from 14 residues. In germline, CDR1 is MDHEN, CDR2 SYDVKM. The CDR3 bases are TGTGCCAGCAGTTTCCCAGGGAGGAATTCACCCCTCCACTTT. It specifies CASSFPGRNSPLHF.

The rearrangement joins TRBV18 to TRBJ1-5; D gene unclear. V was shortened by 4 bases and J by 0 bases, with 10 bases between the two germline ends. The V gene's germline CDR1 is KGHSH and CDR2 LQKENI. The CDR3 spans 15 residues. The CDR3 DNA reads as TGTGCCAGCTCACGTAACGGGGATAGCAATCAGCCCCAGCATTTT. The encoded protein is CASSRNGDSNQPQHF.

The chain links TRBV14 to TRBJ1-1; D unresolved. Germline CDR1 is SGHDN and CDR2 is FVKESK. This CDR3 contains 13 residues. V was cut by 8 bases and J by 1 base, with 11 bases left in between. The CDR3 DNA is TGTGCCAGCCGACCTACAGCGAACACTGAAGCTTTCTTT. This sequence encodes CASRPTANTEAFF.

The rearrangement uses TRBV5-1 and TRBJ1-6; 7 bases align to TRBD1. This CDR3 has 18 residues. V shed 4 bases, J shed 5 bases, and the junction held 15 bases outside the gene matches. Germline loops: CDR1 SGHRS, CDR2 YFSETQ. The CDR3, as DNA: TGCGCCAGCAGCCAGGCTAACAGGGGCAATCCGAATAATTCACCCCTCCACTTT. It yields the protein CASSQANRGNPNNSPLHF.